This T cell receptor beta chain was sequenced in a study of T cell responses to AZD1222 COVID-19 vaccine. The germline V gene encodes CDR1 SGHTA and CDR2 FQGNSA. V was cut by 4 bases and J by 3 bases, with 12 bases left in between. The CDR3 is made up of 15 amino acids. Assay used: immunoSEQ multiplex PCR; TCRdb lists only in-frame clones, some missing. The table has tens of thousands of clones, more than 85% seen once. Sequenced material: peripheral blood, taken 28 days after the second AZD1222 dose. The chain has TRBV7-2 and TRBJ2-2; possible D gene TRBD2, 5 bases. This TCR was sampled from an adult who received the AZD1222 COVID-19 vaccine. CDR3 amino acids: CASSSAGKYTGELFF. The CDR3, as DNA: TGTGCCAGCAGCTCGGCCGGGAAATACACCGGGGAGCTGTTTTTT.